The clone carrying this T cell receptor (beta chain) was seen a handful of times. The antigen is not known. The sample originates from a study of blood T cells in healthy people across ages. Study results and limitations: Total diversity from one million sequenced T cells was likely underestimated. Higher naive T cell percentage went strongly together with higher TCR beta diversity.

V dropped 10 bases and J dropped 6 bases, with 15 bases sitting between them. Per the germline V gene, CDR1 is KGHDR and CDR2 is SFDVKD. CDR3 length: 13 amino acids. Sample-barcoded 5' priming and a J-beta primer mix drove a second PCR of roughly 6 to 12 cycles. Tagging of each cDNA molecule was performed by a template-switch adaptor with 12 random nucleotides. MiXCR, applied by TCRdb to the 5' RACE reads, yields one record per CDR3 protein. This table has some 1.8 million distinct CDR3 sequences, about two fifths appearing once. This TCR was sampled from a human donor in good health. V usage is TRBV24-1 and J usage is TRBJ2-1; D remains ambiguous. Sequenced input: blood. CDR3 protein: CATGWALSNEQFF. Here the CDR3 DNA reads TGTGCCACGGGTTGGGCCCTCTCCAATGAGCAGTTCTTC.